This T cell receptor beta chain was profiled in a study of shared clonotypes between healthy human individuals. Study overall: Donors were a couple of women and a few men aged 18 to 49. CD4 naive and CD4 memory each took three plates per donor, while CD8 naive took two and CD8 memory one. Overall study findings and caveats: Non-shared clonotypes were found to have lower generation probabilities than the clonotypes that were shared by all four of the sorted-subset donors.

CDR1 and CDR2 (germline): MDHEN, SYDVKM. The CDR3 extends over 18 amino acids. The ends lost 3 bases at V and 2 bases at J; junction bases unmatched: 15. About this clone itself: What it binds is unknown.

Using immunoSEQ multiplex PCR, the repertoire was profiled, and TCRdb retains in-frame clones only, with some absent. The repertoire holds 1,400,000 or so clones, approximately 98.5% seen once, with approximately 0.4% in the top ten. J is TRBJ1-1 and V is TRBV28; 7 nucleotides agree with TRBD1. The specimen sequenced was naive CD4+ T cells sorted from blood. The subset denotes: CD45RA+ positively selected. This clonotype originated in a man under 40 in good health. CDR3 residues: CASSFVERGLPLNTEAFF. The CDR3 DNA is TGTGCCAGCAGTTTTGTTGAGAGGGGGCTACCCCTCAACACTGAAGCTTTCTTT.